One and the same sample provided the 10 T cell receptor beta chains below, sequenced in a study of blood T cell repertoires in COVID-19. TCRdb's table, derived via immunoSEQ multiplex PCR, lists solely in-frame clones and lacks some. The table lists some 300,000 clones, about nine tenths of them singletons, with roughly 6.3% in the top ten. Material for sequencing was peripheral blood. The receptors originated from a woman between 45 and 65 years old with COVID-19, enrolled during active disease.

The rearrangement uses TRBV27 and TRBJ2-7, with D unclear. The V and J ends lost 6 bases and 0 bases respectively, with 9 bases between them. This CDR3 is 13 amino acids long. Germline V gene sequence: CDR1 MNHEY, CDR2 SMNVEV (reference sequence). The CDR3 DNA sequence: TGTGCCAGCAGAAGCGAGACCTCCTACGAGCAGTACTTC. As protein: CASRSETSYEQYF.

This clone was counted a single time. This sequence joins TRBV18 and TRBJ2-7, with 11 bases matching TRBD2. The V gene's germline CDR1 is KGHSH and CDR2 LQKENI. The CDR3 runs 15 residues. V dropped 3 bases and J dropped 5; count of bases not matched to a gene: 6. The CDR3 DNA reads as TGTGCCAGCTCACCGCGACTAGCGGGATTCGACGAGCAGTACTTC. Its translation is CASSPRLAGFDEQYF.

The CDR3 nucleotides are TGTGCCTGGAGTGTCGGGACTATTTCTTACAATGAGCAGTTCTTC. It codes for CAWSVGTISYNEQFF. The rearrangement joins TRBV30 to TRBJ2-1; the match to TRBD2 covers 7 bases. Looked up from germline, CDR1 is GTSNPN and CDR2 is SVGIG (reference sequence). The CDR3 is 15 amino acids. V shed 0 bases and J 4 bases; nucleotides not matched to a gene: 6.

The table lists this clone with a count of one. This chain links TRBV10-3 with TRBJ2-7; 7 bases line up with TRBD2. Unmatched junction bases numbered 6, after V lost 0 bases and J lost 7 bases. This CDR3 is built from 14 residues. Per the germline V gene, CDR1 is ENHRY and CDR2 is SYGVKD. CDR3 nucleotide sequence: TGTGCCATCAGTGAGTCGGCGGGAGTGGAAGAGCAGTACTTC. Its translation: CAISESAGVEEQYF.

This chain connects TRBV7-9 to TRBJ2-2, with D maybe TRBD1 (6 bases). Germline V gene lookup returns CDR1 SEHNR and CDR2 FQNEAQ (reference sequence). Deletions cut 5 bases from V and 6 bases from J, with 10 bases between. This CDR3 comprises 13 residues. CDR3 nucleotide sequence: TGTGCCAGCAGCCCCCCAGGGGCCGGGGAGCTGTTTTTT. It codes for CASSPPGAGELFF.

The CDR3 here is CASSPSGSNYGYTF. DNA for the CDR3: TGTGCCAGCTCACCGTCCGGGTCCAACTATGGCTACACCTTC. The chain joins TRBV18 to TRBJ1-2; D call uncertain. Germline values: CDR1 KGHSH, CDR2 LQKENI. Trimming removed 3 bases at V and 2 bases at J, with 10 bases between. The CDR3 spans 14 residues.

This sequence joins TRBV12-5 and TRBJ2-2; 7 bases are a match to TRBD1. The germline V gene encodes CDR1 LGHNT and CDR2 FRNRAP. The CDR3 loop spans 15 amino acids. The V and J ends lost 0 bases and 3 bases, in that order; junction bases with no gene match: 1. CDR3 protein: CASGLVQGDTGELFF. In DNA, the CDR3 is TGTGCTAGTGGTTTGGTTCAGGGGGACACCGGGGAGCTGTTTTTT.

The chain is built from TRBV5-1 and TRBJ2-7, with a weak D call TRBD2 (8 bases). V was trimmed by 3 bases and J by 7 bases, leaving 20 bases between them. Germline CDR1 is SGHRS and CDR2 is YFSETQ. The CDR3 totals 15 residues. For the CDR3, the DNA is TGCGCCAGCAGCTCCCCCGGGAGGGGGCTGGATGAGCAGTACTTC. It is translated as CASSSPGRGLDEQYF. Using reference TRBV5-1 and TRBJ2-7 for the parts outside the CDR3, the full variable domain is KAGVTQTPRYLIKTRGQQVTLSCSPISGHRSVSWYQQTPGQGLQFLFEYFSETQRNKGNFPGRFSGRQFSNSRSEMNVSTLELGDSALYLCASSSPGRGLDEQYFGPGTRLTVT.

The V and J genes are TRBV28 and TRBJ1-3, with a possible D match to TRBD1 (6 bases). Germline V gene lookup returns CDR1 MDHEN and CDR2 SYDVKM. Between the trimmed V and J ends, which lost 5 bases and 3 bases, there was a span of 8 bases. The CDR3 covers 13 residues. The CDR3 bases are TGTGCCAGCAGTCAACAGGGTGGAAACACCATATATTTT. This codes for CASSQQGGNTIYF.

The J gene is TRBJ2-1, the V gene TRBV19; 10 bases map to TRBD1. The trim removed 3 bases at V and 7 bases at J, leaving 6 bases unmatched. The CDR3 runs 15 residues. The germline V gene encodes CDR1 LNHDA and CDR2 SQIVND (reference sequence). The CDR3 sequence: CASSISGTGVNEQFF. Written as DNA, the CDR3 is TGTGCCAGTAGTATTTCCGGGACAGGGGTTAATGAGCAGTTCTTC.